This T cell receptor beta chain was identified in a study of T cells after yellow fever vaccination. TCRdb fed the 5' RACE reads into MiXCR, producing one record per CDR3 protein. The sample lists about 400,000 distinct CDR3 sequences, around a tenth occurring once. This clonotype was seen a handful of times. This CDR3 region has 16 residues. Trimming pared 9 bases from V and 7 bases from J, leaving 24 bases between. Germline V gene lookup returns CDR1 LNHDA and CDR2 SQIVND (reference sequence). This sample comprised PBMCs, obtained on the day of the first yellow fever vaccination. This chain connects TRBV19 to TRBJ1-4, with D perhaps TRBD1 (5 bases). This sequence was found in a man aged 18-30 years who received the YFV17D yellow fever vaccine. CDR3 DNA: TGTGCCAGCCTGACCCCCCCGGGACGGGGGACTGAAAAACTGTTTTTT. This encodes CASLTPPGRGTEKLFF.